Below, one T cell receptor (beta chain) is given with its context. The protocol was immunoSEQ multiplex PCR, while the TCRdb copy is restricted to in-frame clones and leaves out a portion. Here the sample spans about 510,000 clones, around 74% being singletons. The data are from a study of shared clonotypes between healthy human individuals. The germline CDR1 and CDR2 sequences are SNHLY and FYNNEI. This CDR3 contains 15 residues. Losses at the gene ends were 5 bases for V and 5 bases for J; bases not matched to a gene: 7. Material: PBMCs. The receptor comes from a woman in her thirties or forties in good health. Some clones in this sample may be carry-over from other donors' samples. This sequence joins TRBV2 and TRBJ2-2, with TRBD2 matching over 8 bases. CDR3 nucleotide sequence: TGTGCCAGCAGTTCCGGACTAGCTAGAACCGGGGAGCTGTTTTTT. Its translation: CASSSGLARTGELFF.